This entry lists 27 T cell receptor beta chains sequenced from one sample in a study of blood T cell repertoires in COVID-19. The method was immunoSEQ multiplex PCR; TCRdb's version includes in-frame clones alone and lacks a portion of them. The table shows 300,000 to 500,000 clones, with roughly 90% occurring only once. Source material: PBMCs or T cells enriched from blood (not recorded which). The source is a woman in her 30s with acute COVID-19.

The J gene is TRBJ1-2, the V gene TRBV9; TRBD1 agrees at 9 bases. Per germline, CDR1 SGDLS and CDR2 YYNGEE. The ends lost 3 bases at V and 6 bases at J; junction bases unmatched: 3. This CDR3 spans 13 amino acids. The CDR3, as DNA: TGTGCCAGCAGCGAGGGGACAGGGCATGGCTACACCTTC. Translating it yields CASSEGTGHGYTF. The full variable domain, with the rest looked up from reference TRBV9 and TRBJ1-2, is DSGVTQTPKHLITATGQRVTLRCSPRSGDLSVYWYQQSLDQGLQFLIQYYNGEERAKGNILERFSAQQFPDLHSELNLSSLELGDSALYFCASSEGTGHGYTFGSGTRLTVV.

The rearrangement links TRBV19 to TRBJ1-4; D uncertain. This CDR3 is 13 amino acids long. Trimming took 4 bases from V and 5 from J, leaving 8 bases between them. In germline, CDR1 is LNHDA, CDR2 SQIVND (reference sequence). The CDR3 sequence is CASSRVGNEKLFF. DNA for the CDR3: TGTGCCAGTAGTAGAGTCGGGAATGAAAAACTGTTTTTT.

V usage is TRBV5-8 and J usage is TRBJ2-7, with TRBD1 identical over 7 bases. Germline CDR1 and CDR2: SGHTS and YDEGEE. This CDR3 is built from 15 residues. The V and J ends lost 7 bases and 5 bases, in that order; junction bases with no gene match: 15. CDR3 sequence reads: CASQDRVFITHEQYF. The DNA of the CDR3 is TGTGCCAGCCAAGACAGGGTCTTCATCACCCACGAGCAGTACTTC.

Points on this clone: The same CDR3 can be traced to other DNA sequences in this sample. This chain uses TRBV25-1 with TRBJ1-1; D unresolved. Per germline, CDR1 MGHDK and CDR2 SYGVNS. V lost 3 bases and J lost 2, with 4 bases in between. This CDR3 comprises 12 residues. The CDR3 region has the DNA TGTGCCAGCAGTGAGAGTAACACTGAAGCTTTCTTT. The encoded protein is CASSESNTEAFF.

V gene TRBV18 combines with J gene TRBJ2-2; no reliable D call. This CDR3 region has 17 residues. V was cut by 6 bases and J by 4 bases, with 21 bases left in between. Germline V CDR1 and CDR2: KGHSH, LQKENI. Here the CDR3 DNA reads TGTGCCAGCTCCTTTACCACTCATAGGAGTCCCACCGGGGAGCTGTTTTTT. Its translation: CASSFTTHRSPTGELFF.

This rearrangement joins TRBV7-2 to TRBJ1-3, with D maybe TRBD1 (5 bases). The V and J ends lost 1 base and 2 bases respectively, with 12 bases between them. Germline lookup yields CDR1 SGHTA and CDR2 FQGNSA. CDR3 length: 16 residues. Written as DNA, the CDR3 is TGTGCCAGCAGCTTAGTTTTGGGGGGGACTGGAAACACCATATATTTT. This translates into CASSLVLGGTGNTIYF.

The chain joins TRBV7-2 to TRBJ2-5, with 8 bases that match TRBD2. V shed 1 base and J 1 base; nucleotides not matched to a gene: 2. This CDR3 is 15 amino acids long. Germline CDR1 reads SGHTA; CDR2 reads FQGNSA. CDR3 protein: CASSLVRGVQETQYF. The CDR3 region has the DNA TGTGCCAGCAGCTTAGTGCGGGGGGTCCAAGAGACCCAGTACTTC.

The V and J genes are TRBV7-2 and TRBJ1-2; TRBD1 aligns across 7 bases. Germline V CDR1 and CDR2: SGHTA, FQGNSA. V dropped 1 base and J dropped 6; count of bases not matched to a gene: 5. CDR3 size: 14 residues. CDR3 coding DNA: TGTGCCAGCAGCTTAGGTCAGGGGGGTAATGGCTACACCTTC. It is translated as CASSLGQGGNGYTF.

CDR3: CASSLFATGNIQYF. The CDR3 DNA follows: TGTGCCAGCAGCTTATTTGCGACAGGGAACATTCAGTACTTC. The chain joins TRBV7-9 to TRBJ2-4; 7 bases agree with TRBD1. The CDR3 has 14 amino acids. CDR1 is SEHNR and CDR2 is FQNEAQ in the germline V gene (reference sequence). Trimming took 2 bases from V and 7 from J; bases not matched to a gene: 5.

The CDR3 bases are TGTGCCAGCATGGGCAGCAGGGGCTCCTACAATGAGCAGTTCTTC. The encoded protein is CASMGSRGSYNEQFF. The chain recombines TRBV2 with TRBJ2-1; a possible D gene is TRBD1 (6 bases). Trimming pared 7 bases from V and 0 bases from J, leaving 13 bases between. CDR3 length: 15 amino acids. Germline CDR1 and CDR2: SNHLY and FYNNEI.

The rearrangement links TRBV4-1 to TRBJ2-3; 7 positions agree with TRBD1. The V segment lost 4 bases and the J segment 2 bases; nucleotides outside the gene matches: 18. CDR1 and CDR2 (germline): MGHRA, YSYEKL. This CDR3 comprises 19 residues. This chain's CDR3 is CASSPEGVTGAVNTDTQYF. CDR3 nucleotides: TGCGCCAGCAGCCCCGAGGGCGTTACAGGGGCCGTAAACACAGATACGCAGTATTTT.

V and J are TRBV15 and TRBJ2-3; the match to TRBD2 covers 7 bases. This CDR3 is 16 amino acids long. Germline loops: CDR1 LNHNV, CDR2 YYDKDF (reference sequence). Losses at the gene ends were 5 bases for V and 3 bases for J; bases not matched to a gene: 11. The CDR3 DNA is TGTGCCACCAGCGGGGAGCGGGGAAGAGCAACAGATACGCAGTATTTT. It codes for CATSGERGRATDTQYF.

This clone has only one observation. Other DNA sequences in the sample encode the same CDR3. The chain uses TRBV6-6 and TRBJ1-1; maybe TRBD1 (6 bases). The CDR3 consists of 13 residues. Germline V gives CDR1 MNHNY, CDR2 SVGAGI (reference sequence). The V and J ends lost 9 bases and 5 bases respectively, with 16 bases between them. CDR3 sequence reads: CASSPDRLTEAFF. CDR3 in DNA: TGTGCCAGTAGTCCAGACAGGTTAACTGAAGCTTTCTTT.

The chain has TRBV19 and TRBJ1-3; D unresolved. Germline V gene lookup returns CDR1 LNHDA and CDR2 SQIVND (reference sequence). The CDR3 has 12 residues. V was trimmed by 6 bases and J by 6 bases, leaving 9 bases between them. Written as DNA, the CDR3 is TGTGCCAGTAGCCCCGAGGAAAACACCATATATTTT. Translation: CASSPEENTIYF.

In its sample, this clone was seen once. DNA of the CDR3: TGTGCCACCAGTGACTCTAGCGGAGCCCAGTTCTTC. The encoded protein is CATSDSSGAQFF. The rearrangement joins TRBV24-1 to TRBJ2-1; TRBD2 agrees at 7 bases. The germline gives CDR1 KGHDR, CDR2 SFDVKD. V dropped 4 bases and J dropped 13; count of bases not matched to a gene: 6. CDR3 size: 12 residues.

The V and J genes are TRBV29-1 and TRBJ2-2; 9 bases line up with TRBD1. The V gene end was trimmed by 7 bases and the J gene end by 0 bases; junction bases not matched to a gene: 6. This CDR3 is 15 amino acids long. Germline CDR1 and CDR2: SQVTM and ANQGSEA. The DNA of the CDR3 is TGCAGCGGGACAGGGGCGCCCCCGAACACCGGGGAGCTGTTTTTT. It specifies CSGTGAPPNTGELFF.

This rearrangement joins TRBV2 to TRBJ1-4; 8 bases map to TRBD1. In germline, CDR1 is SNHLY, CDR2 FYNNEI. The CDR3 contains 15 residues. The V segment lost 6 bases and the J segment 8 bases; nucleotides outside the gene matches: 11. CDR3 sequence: CASRPIQGEREKLFF. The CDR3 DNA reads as TGTGCCAGCAGGCCGATACAGGGGGAGAGAGAAAAACTGTTTTTT.

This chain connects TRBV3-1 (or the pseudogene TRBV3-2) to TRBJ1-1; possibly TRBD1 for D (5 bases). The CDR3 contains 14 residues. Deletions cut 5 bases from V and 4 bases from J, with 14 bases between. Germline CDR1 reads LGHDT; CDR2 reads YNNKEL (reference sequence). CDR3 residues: CASSTLQGGTEAFF. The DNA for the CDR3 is TGTGCCAGCAGCACTTTGCAGGGCGGCACTGAAGCTTTCTTT.

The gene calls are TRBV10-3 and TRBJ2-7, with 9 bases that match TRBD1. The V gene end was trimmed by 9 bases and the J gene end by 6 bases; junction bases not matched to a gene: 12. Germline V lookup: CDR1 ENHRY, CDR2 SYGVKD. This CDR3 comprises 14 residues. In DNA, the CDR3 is TGTGCCATTGGGGAAGGGACAGGGCTCCGCGAGCAGTACTTC. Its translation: CAIGEGTGLREQYF.

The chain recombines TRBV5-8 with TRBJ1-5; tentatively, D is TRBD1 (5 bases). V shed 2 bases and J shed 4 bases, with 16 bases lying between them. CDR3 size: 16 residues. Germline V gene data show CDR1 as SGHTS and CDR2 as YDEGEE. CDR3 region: CASSLPRVTRNQPQHF. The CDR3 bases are TGTGCCAGCAGCTTACCCAGGGTAACAAGGAATCAGCCCCAGCATTTT.

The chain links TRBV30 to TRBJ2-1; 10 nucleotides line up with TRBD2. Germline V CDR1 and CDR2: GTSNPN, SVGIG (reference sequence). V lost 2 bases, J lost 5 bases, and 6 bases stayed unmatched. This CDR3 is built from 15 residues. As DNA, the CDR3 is TGTGCCTGGAGTTTAGCGGGGGGACCTCACAATGAGCAGTTCTTC. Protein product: CAWSLAGGPHNEQFF.

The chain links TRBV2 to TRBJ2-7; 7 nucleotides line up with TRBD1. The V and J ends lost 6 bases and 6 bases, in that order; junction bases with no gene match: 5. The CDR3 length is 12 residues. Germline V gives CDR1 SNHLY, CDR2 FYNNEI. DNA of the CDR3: TGTGCCAGCAGGGGGGACAGATCCGAGCAGTACTTC. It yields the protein CASRGDRSEQYF.

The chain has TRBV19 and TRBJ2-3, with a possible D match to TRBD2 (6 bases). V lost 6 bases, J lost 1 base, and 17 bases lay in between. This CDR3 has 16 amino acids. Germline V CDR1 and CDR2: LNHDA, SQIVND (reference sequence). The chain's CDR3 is CASRPNLALRTDTQYF. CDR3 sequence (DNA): TGTGCCAGTAGACCCAACCTAGCGTTACGCACAGATACGCAGTATTTT.

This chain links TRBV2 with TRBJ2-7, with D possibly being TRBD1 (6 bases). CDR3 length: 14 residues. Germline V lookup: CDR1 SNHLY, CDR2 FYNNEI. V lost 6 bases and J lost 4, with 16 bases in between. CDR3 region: CASRLAGALYEQYF. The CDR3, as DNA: TGTGCCAGCAGGTTGGCAGGGGCGTTGTACGAGCAGTACTTC.

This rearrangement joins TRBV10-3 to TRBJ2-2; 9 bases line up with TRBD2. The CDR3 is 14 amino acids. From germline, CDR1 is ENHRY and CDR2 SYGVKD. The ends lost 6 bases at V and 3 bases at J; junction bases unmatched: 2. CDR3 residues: CAISQRGDTGELFF. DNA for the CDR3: TGTGCCATCAGCCAGCGGGGGGACACCGGGGAGCTGTTTTTT.

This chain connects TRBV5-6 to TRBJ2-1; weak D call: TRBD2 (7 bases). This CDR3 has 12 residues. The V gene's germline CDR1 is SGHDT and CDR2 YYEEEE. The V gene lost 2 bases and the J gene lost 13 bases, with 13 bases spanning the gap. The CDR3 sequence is CASSLGGGDQFF. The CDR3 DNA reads TGTGCCAGCAGCTTAGGAGGGGGGGACCAGTTCTTC.

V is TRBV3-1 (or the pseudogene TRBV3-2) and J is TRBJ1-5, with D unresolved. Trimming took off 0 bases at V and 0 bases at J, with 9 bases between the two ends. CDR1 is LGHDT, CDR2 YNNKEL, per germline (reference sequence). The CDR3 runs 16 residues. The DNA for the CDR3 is TGTGCCAGCAGCCAAGATGGCGGTTATAGCAATCAGCCCCAGCATTTT. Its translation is CASSQDGGYSNQPQHF.